The 22 T cell receptor beta chains below were found in one sample sequenced in a study of T-cell reconstitution after alpha-beta-depleted transplantation in children. For TCRbeta, the library was prepared with unique molecular identifiers. TCRdb processed the PCR reads anew with MiXCR; each CDR3 protein has one entry. Here the sample spans about 340,000 distinct CDR3 sequences, roughly 14% being singletons. The sequencing here drew on PBMCs, taken from the stem cell graft. The receptors shown here come from a human donor who donated a stem cell graft to a child with Fanconi anemia.

This clonotype was picked up a small number of times. This chain connects TRBV4-3 to TRBJ1-2; TRBD1 matches at 9 bases. The CDR3 loop spans 16 amino acids. V shed 4 bases, J shed 1 base, and the junction held 7 bases outside the gene matches. Germline V gives CDR1 LGHNA, CDR2 YSLEER. This CDR3 reads CASSRDRGEVNYGYTF. The CDR3 nucleotides are TGCGCCAGCAGCCGAGACAGGGGGGAGGTTAACTATGGCTACACCTTC.

This clonotype was picked up a small number of times. The chain combines TRBV11-2 with TRBJ1-1, with D possibly TRBD1 on 5 matching bases. The germline CDR1 and CDR2 sequences are SGHAT and FQNNGV. V dropped 1 base and J dropped 8 bases, with 23 bases sitting between them. The CDR3 runs 17 residues. The CDR3 spells CASSLGVLRTAPGEAFF. The CDR3 DNA reads TGTGCCAGCAGCTTAGGAGTGTTGAGGACCGCCCCAGGGGAAGCTTTCTTT.

The V and J genes are TRBV5-1 and TRBJ1-4, with D tentatively TRBD1 (6 bases). Germline-derived CDR1 and CDR2 are SGHRS and YFSETQ. Trimming took off 2 bases at V and 0 bases at J, with 11 bases between the two ends. This CDR3 region has 16 residues. The CDR3 spells CASSFLGGSTNEKLFF. DNA for the CDR3: TGCGCCAGCAGCTTTTTAGGGGGGTCAACTAATGAAAAACTGTTTTTT.

There are many counts of this clonotype. V is TRBV19 and J is TRBJ1-1; D is uncertain. The V end was cut by 6 bases, the J end by 7 bases, with 15 bases between. This CDR3 has 13 residues. Per the germline V gene, CDR1 is LNHDA and CDR2 is SQIVND (reference sequence). The CDR3 spells CASSHSERVEAFF. The CDR3 coding sequence is TGTGCCAGTAGCCACTCAGAAAGGGTTGAAGCTTTCTTT. Complete variable domain (other parts from reference TRBV19 and TRBJ1-1): DGGITQSPKYLFRKEGQNVTLSCEQNLNHDAMYWYRQDPGQGLRLIYYSQIVNDFQKGDIAEGYSVSREKKESFPLTVTSAQKNPTAFYLCASSHSERVEAFFGQGTRLTVV.

V usage is TRBV4-2 and J usage is TRBJ2-7, with D perhaps TRBD1 (6 bases). V lost 4 bases to trimming and J lost 5 bases, with 36 bases between them. The V gene's germline CDR1 is LGHNA and CDR2 YNFKEQ. The CDR3 sequence is 21 residues long. CDR3 sequence reads: CASSLIFRGPGDQDRNHEQYV. DNA of the CDR3: TGTGCCAGCAGCCTCATATTCCGAGGCCCAGGGGATCAAGATCGGAATCACGAGCAGTACGTC.

This clonotype was observed a handful of times. V is TRBV4-2 and J is TRBJ1-5; D is possibly TRBD1 (5 bases). This CDR3 contains 17 residues. The V end lost 0 bases, the J end lost 3 bases, and 15 bases lay between the germline ends. In germline, CDR1 is LGHNA, CDR2 YNFKEQ. CDR3 sequence: CASSQDTGGEDNQPQHF. CDR3 DNA: TGTGCCAGCAGCCAAGATACGGGAGGGGAGGACAATCAGCCCCAGCATTTT.

This clonotype was counted many times. V gene TRBV29-1 combines with J gene TRBJ1-1; 8 bases are a match to TRBD1. The ends lost 4 bases at V and 4 bases at J; junction bases unmatched: 5. This CDR3 is 13 amino acids long. Germline CDR1 is SQVTM and CDR2 is ANQGSEA. CDR3 in amino acids: CSVVPGGGTEAFF. The CDR3 DNA follows: TGCAGCGTTGTTCCAGGGGGCGGCACTGAAGCTTTCTTT.

The chain combines TRBV12-3 or TRBV12-4 with TRBJ1-1; no clear D. The CDR3 contains 14 residues. Trimming pared 2 bases from V and 4 bases from J, leaving 11 bases between. The CDR3 sequence: CASSLKGGGTEAFF. The CDR3 nucleotides read TGTGCCAGCAGTTTAAAGGGCGGAGGCACTGAAGCTTTCTTT.

This clonotype was seen a handful of times. The V call is TRBV7-6, the J call TRBJ1-6, with D possibly being TRBD1 (5 bases). The CDR3 has 16 amino acids. Germline V lookup: CDR1 SGHVS, CDR2 FNYEAQ. V gave up 4 bases and J gave up 7 bases, with 17 bases separating them. This chain's CDR3 is CASSYGNRDANSPLHF. The CDR3 bases are TGTGCCAGCAGCTACGGGAACCGGGACGCAAATTCACCCCTCCACTTT.

This clonotype has only a few counts. The chain has TRBV4-3 and TRBJ2-6, with TRBD1 matching over 7 bases. Looked up from germline, CDR1 is LGHNA and CDR2 is YSLEER. The CDR3 is 18 residues long. Trimming at V came to 0 bases and at J to 0 bases, leaving 5 bases not matched to a gene. CDR3 bases: TGCGCCAGCAGCCAAGATCAGGGGGTGTTCTCTGGGGCCAACGTCCTGACTTTC. It encodes CASSQDQGVFSGANVLTF.

The table lists this clonotype with many counts. The rearrangement joins TRBV10-3 to TRBJ2-7, with 7 nucleotides matching TRBD1. V was pared by 10 bases and J by 1 base, with 10 bases of the junction left unmatched. This CDR3 is built from 14 residues. Germline-derived CDR1 and CDR2 are ENHRY and SYGVKD. CDR3 coding DNA: TGTGCCACGAGTTCGGGACAGACTTCCTACGAGCAGTACTTC. Amino acid sequence: CATSSGQTSYEQYF.

This clonotype was counted only a few times. The J gene is TRBJ1-1, the V gene TRBV20-1; TRBD1 is a possible D gene (5 bases). The CDR3 covers 13 residues. Germline CDR1 and CDR2: DFQATT and SNEGSKA (reference sequence). V was cut by 2 bases and J by 1 base, with 8 bases left in between. This chain's CDR3 is CSARKGSNTEAFF. As DNA, the CDR3 is TGCAGTGCTAGAAAGGGGTCGAACACTGAAGCTTTCTTT.

The chain couples TRBV2 to TRBJ1-4; TRBD1 agrees at 7 bases. The length of the CDR3 is 15 residues. J lost 5 bases, V lost 5 bases, and 8 bases had no gene match. The germline CDR1 and CDR2 sequences are SNHLY and FYNNEI. CDR3 DNA sequence: TGTGCCAGCAGTCTAAGGACAGGTGGAAATGAAAAACTGTTTTTT. Its protein product is CASSLRTGGNEKLFF.

With respect to this clonotype: One end of the junction does not line up with germline, which may come from a read error. The chain carries TRBV12-3 or TRBV12-4 and TRBJ1-1, with D maybe TRBD1 (5 bases). CDR3 size: 11 residues. The CDR3 protein is CASRLEGQAFF. DNA of the CDR3: TGTGCCAGCAGGTTAGAGGGGCAGGCTTTCTTT.

This chain uses TRBV15 with TRBJ2-3; D may be TRBD1 (5 bases). The CDR3 has 17 amino acids. With 3 bases removed from V and 2 bases from J, the gap between germline ends came to 18 bases. Germline V gives CDR1 LNHNV, CDR2 YYDKDF (reference sequence). The DNA of the CDR3 is TGTGCCACCAGCAGTTGGGGCGGAAGGGGCCTCACAGATACGCAGTATTTT. Protein product: CATSSWGGRGLTDTQYF. The full variable domain, with the rest looked up from reference TRBV15 and TRBJ2-3, is DAMVIQNPRYQVTQFGKPVTLSCSQTLNHNVMYWYQQKSSQAPKLLFHYYDKDFNNEADTPDNFQSRRPNTSFCFLDIRSPGLGDTAMYLCATSSWGGRGLTDTQYFGPGTRLTVL.

This clonotype was picked up many times. The chain uses TRBV29-1 and TRBJ1-1; a weak D match, TRBD1 (6 bases). Germline assignment: CDR1 SQVTM and CDR2 ANQGSEA. This CDR3 is built from 13 residues. The V gene lost 7 bases and the J gene lost 1 base, with 13 bases spanning the gap. The CDR3 loop reads CSADGGANTEAFF. In DNA, the CDR3 is TGCAGCGCCGACGGGGGGGCGAACACTGAAGCTTTCTTT.

This clonotype showed up just a few times. The V call is TRBV9, the J call TRBJ2-1; 9 positions agree with TRBD1. There are 14 residues in the CDR3. V shed 0 bases, J shed 7 bases, and the junction held 2 bases outside the gene matches. Germline-derived CDR1 and CDR2 are SGDLS and YYNGEE. The CDR3 sequence: CASSVGGTGNEQFF. CDR3 coding DNA: TGTGCCAGCAGCGTAGGGGGGACAGGGAATGAGCAGTTCTTC.

The chain uses TRBV28 and TRBJ2-7; TRBD1 aligns across 9 bases. The CDR3 runs 15 residues. V shed 3 bases and J 4 bases; nucleotides not matched to a gene: 7. The V gene's germline CDR1 is MDHEN and CDR2 SYDVKM. CDR3 nucleotides: TGTGCCAGCAGTTTCGTGGGACAGGGTTTTTACGAGCAGTACTTC. Translation: CASSFVGQGFYEQYF.

This clonotype appeared a few times. The chain recombines TRBV6-1 with TRBJ1-5, with D possibly TRBD1 on 6 matching bases. Trimming shortened V by 6 bases and J by 5 bases, and 17 bases separated the two germline ends. Germline V gives CDR1 MNHNS, CDR2 SASEGT. This CDR3 has 15 amino acids. DNA for the CDR3: TGTGCCAGCAGCGAATTAGGGGGGAAGCATCAGCCCCAGCATTTT. Protein sequence: CASSELGGKHQPQHF.

This clonotype came up many times. V is TRBV7-2 and J is TRBJ2-4; 7 bases are shared with TRBD1. The germline V gene has CDR1 SGHTA and CDR2 FQGNSA. There are 17 residues in the CDR3. V shed 4 bases and J 0 bases; nucleotides not matched to a gene: 9. The chain's CDR3 is CASSSRQGNLAKNIQYF. The CDR3 DNA follows: TGTGCCAGCAGCTCTCGACAGGGCAATCTAGCCAAAAACATTCAGTACTTC. Combining the CDR3 with reference TRBV7-2 and TRBJ2-4 gives the whole variable domain GAGVSQSPSNKVTEKGKDVELRCDPISGHTALYWYRQSLGQGLEFLIYFQGNSAPDKSGLPSDRFSAERTGGSVSTLTIQRTQQEDSAVYLCASSSRQGNLAKNIQYFGAGTRLSVL.

This clonotype was observed a few times. This rearrangement joins TRBV4-1 to TRBJ2-3, with 8 bases aligning to TRBD2. The CDR3 contains 21 residues. Germline V lookup: CDR1 MGHRA, CDR2 YSYEKL. V lost 0 bases, J lost 2 bases, and 19 bases stayed unmatched. The CDR3 bases are TGCGCCAGCAGCCAAGAATTGGGCGGGGGGCGAGTCACAACTGTCACAGATACGCAGTATTTT. It specifies CASSQELGGGRVTTVTDTQYF.

In this sample, this clonotype turned up a few times. The chain is built from TRBV7-9 and TRBJ2-7, with D possibly matching TRBD1 (5 bases). CDR1 is SEHNR, CDR2 FQNEAQ, per germline (reference sequence). There are 14 residues in the CDR3. The V end was cut by 5 bases, the J end by 3 bases, with 14 bases between. DNA for the CDR3: TGTGCCAGCAGCCCGCAGACAGATATCTACGAGCAGTACGTC. As protein: CASSPQTDIYEQYV.